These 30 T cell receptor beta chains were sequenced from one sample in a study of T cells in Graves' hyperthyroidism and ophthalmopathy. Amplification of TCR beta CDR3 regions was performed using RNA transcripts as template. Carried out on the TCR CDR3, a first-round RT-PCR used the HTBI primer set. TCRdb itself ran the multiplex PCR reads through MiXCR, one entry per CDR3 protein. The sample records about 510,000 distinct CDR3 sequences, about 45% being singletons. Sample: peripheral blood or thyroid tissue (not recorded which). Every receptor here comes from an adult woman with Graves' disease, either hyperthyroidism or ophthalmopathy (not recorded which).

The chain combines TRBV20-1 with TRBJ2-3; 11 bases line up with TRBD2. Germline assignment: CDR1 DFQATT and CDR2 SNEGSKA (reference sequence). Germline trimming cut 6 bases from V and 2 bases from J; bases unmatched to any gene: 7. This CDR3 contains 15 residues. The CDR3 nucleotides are TGCAGTGCAATACTAGCGGGGGAACTCACAGATACGCAGTATTTT. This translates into CSAILAGELTDTQYF.

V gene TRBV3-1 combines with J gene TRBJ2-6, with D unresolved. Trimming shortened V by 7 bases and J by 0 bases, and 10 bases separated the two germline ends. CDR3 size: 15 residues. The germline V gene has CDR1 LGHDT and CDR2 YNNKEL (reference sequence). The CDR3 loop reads CASTSRTSGANVLTF. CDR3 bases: TGTGCCAGCACAAGTAGGACCTCTGGGGCCAACGTCCTGACTTTC.

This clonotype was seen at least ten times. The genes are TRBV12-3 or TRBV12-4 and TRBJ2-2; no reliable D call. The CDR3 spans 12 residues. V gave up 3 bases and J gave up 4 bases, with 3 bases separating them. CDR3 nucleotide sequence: TGTGCCAGCAGTTTCACCACCGGGGAGCTGTTTTTT. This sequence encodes CASSFTTGELFF.

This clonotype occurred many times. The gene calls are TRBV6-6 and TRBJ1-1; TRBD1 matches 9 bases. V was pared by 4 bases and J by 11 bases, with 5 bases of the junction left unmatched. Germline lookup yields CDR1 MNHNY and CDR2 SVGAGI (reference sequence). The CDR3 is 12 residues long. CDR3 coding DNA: TGTGCCAGCAGTTTTTTGGGGACAGGGGCTTTCTTT. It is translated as CASSFLGTGAFF.

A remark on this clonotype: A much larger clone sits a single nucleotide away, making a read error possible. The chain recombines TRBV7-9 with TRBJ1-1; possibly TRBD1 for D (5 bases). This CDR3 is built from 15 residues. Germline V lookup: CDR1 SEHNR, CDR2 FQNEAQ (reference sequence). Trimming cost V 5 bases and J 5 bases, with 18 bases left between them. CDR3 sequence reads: CASSIGWGRETEAFF. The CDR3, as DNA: TGTGCCAGCAGCATTGGCTGGGGCAGGGAAACTGAAGCTTTCTTT.

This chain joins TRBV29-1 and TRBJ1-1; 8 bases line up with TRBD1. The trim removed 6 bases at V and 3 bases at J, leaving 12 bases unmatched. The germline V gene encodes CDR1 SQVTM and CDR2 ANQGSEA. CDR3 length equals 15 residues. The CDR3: CSVLTSSGGYTEAFF. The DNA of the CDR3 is TGCAGCGTGCTGACGTCCTCAGGGGGCTACACTGAAGCTTTCTTT.

DNA of the CDR3: TGTGCCATCAGGCAGGGTTTTGATACAGAGACCCAGTACTTC. Amino acid sequence: CAIRQGFDTETQYF. V gene TRBV10-3 combines with J gene TRBJ2-5, with TRBD1 as a possible D gene (5 bases). Trimming left V 6 bases short and J 4 bases short, with 15 bases between. CDR1 and CDR2 (germline): ENHRY, SYGVKD. This CDR3 comprises 14 residues.

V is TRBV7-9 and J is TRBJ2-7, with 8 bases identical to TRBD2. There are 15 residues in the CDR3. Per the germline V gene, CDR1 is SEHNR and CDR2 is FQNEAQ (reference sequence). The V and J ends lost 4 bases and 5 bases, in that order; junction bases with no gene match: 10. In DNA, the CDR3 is TGTGCCAGCAGCTCCCCGGGGGGGATTGCGAACGAGCAGTACTTC. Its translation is CASSSPGGIANEQYF.

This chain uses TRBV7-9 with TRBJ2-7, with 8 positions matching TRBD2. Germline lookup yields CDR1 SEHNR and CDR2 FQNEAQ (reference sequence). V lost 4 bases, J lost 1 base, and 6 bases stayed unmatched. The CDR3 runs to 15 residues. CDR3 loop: CASSSQGLGSYEQYF. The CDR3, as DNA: TGTGCCAGCAGCTCCCAGGGACTAGGATCCTACGAGCAGTACTTC. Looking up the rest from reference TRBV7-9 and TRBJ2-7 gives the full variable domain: DTGVSQNPRHKITKRGQNVTFRCDPISEHNRLYWYRQTLGQGPEFLTYFQNEAQLEKSRLLSDRFSAERPKGSFSTLEIQRTEQGDSAMYLCASSSQGLGSYEQYFGPGTRLTVT.

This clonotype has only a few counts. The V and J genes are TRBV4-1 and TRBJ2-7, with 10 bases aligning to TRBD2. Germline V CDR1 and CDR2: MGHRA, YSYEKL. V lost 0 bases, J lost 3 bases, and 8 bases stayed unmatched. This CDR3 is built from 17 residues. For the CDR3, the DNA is TGCGCCAGCAGCCAAGATTGGTCTAGCGGGAGTATCTACGAGCAGTACTTC. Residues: CASSQDWSSGSIYEQYF.

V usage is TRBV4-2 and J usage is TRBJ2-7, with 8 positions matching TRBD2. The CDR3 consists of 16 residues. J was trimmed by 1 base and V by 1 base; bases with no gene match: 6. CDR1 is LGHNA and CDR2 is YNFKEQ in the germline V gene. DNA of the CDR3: TGTGCCAGCAGCCAAGCCGCTGCGGGAGGTTCCTACGAGCAGTACTTC. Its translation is CASSQAAAGGSYEQYF.

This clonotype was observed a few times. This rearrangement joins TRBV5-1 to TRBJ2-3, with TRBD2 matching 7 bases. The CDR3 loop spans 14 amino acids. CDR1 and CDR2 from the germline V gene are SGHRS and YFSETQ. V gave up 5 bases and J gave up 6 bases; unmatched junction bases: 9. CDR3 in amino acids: CASSAAGVEDTQYF. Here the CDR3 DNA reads TGCGCCAGCAGTGCGGCGGGAGTGGAGGATACGCAGTATTTT.

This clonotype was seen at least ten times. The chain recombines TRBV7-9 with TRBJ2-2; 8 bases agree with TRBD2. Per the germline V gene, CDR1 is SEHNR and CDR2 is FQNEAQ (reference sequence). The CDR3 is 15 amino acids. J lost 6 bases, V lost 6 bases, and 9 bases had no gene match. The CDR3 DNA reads TGTGCCAGCAGACCAGCGGCAGCGGGAGCCGGGGAGCTGTTTTTT. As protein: CASRPAAAGAGELFF.

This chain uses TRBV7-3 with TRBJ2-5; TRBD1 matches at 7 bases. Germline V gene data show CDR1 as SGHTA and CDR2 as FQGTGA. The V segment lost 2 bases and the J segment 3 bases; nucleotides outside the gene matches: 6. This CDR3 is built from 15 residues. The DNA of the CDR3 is TGTGCCAGCAGCTTAGTGGGAACAGGGGAAGAGACCCAGTACTTC. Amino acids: CASSLVGTGEETQYF. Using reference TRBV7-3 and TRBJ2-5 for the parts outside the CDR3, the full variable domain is GAGVSQTPSNKVTEKGKYVELRCDPISGHTALYWYRQSLGQGPEFLIYFQGTGAADDSGLPNDRFFAVRPEGSVSTLKIQRTERGDSAVYLCASSLVGTGEETQYFGPGTRLLVL.

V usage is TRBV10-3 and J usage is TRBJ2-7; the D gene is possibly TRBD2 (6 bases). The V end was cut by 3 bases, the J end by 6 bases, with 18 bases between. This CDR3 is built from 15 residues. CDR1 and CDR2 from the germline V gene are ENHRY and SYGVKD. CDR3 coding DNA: TGTGCCATCAGTGACCCCGGGGGAAGACTCGGCGAGCAGTACTTC. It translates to CAISDPGGRLGEQYF.

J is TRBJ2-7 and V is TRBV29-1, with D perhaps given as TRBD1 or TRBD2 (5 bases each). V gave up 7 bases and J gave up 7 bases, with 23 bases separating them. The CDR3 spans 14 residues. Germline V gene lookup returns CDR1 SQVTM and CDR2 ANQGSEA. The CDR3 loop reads CSAHGARGRYEQYF. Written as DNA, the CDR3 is TGCAGCGCCCACGGGGCTAGAGGGAGATATGAGCAGTACTTC.

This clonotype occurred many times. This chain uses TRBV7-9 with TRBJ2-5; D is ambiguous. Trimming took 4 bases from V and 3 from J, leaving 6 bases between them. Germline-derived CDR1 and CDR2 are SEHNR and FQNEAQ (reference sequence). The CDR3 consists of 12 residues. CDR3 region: CASSSVEETQYF. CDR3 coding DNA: TGTGCCAGCAGCTCTGTTGAAGAGACCCAGTACTTC.

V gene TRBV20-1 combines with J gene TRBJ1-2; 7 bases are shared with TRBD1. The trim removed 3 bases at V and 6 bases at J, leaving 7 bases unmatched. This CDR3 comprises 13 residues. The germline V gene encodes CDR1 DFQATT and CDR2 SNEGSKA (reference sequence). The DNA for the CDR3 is TGCAGTGCTAGCCCTCAGGGGGACGATGGCTACACCTTC. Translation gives CSASPQGDDGYTF.

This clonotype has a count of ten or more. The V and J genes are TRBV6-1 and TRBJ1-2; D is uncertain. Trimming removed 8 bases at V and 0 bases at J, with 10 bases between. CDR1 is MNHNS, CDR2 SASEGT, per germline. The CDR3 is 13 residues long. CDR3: CASGSHPNYGYTF. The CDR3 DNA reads TGTGCCAGCGGCTCTCACCCTAACTATGGCTACACCTTC.

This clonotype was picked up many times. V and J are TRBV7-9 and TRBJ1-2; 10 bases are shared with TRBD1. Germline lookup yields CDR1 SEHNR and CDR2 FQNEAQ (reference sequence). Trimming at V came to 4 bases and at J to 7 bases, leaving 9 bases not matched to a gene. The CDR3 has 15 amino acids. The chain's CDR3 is CASSSGTGAPSGYTF. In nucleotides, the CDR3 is TGTGCCAGCAGCTCGGGGACAGGGGCTCCCTCTGGCTACACCTTC.

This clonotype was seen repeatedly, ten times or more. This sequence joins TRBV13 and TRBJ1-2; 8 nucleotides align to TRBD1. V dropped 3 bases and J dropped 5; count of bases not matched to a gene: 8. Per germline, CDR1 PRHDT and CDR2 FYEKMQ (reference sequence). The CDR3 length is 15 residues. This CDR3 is CASSLGTGGRYGYTF. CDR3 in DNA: TGTGCCAGCAGCTTGGGGACAGGCGGACGGTATGGCTACACCTTC.

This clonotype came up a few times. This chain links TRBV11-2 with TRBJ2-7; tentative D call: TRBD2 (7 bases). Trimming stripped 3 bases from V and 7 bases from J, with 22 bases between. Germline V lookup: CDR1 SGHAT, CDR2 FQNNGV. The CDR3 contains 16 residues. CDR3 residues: CASSLGGTPHREEQYF. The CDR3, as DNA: TGTGCCAGCAGCTTGGGGGGGACACCCCATCGAGAAGAGCAGTACTTC. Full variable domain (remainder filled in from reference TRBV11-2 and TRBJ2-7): EAGVAQSPRYKIIEKRQSVAFWCNPISGHATLYWYQQILGQGPKLLIQFQNNGVVDDSQLPKDRFSAERLKGVDSTLKIQPAKLEDSAVYLCASSLGGTPHREEQYFGPGTRLTVT.

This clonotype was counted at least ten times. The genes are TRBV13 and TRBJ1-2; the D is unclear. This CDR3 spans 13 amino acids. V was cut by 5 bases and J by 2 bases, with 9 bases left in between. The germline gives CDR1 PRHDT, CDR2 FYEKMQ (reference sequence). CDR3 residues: CASSVGKNYGYTF. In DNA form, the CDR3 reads TGTGCCAGCAGCGTCGGGAAAAACTATGGCTACACCTTC. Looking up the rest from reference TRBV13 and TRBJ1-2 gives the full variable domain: AAGVIQSPRHLIKEKRETATLKCYPIPRHDTVYWYQQGPGQDPQFLISFYEKMQSDKGSIPDRFSAQQFSDYHSELNMSSLELGDSALYFCASSVGKNYGYTFGSGTRLTVV.

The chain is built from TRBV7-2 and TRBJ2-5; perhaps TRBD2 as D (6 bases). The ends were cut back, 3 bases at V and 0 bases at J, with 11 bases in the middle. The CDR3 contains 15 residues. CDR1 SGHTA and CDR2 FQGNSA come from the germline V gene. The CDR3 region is CASSLFAGYQETQYF. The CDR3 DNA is TGTGCCAGCAGCTTGTTTGCGGGATACCAAGAGACCCAGTACTTC.

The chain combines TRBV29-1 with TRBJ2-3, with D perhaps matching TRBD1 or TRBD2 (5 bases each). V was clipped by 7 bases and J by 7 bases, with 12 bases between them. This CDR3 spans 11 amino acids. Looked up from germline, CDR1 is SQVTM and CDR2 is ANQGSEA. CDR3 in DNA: TGCAGCGCTGGGACGGTCAATACGCAGTATTTT. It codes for CSAGTVNTQYF.

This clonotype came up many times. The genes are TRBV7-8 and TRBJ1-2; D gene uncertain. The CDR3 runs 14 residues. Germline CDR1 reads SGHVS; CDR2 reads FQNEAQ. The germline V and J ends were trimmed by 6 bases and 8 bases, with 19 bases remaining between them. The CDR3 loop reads CASSELTRIGGYTF. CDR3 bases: TGTGCCAGCAGTGAACTTACACGGATAGGGGGCTACACCTTC.

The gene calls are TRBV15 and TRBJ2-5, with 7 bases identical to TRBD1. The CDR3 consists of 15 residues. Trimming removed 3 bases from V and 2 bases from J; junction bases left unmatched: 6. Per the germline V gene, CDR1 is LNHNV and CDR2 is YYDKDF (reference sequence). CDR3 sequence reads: CATSSLWDRQETQYF. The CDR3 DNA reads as TGTGCCACCAGCAGCCTCTGGGACAGACAAGAGACCCAGTACTTC.

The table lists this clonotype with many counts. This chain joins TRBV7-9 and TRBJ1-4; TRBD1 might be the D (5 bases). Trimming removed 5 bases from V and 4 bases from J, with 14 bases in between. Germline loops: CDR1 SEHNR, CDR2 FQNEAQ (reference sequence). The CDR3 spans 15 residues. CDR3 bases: TGTGCCAGCAGCGGAACCGTGGGGCGTAATGAAAAACTGTTTTTT. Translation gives CASSGTVGRNEKLFF.

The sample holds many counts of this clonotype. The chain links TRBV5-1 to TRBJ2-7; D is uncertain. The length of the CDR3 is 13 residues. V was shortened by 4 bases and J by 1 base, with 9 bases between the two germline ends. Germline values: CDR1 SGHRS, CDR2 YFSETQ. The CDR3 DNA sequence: TGCGCCAGCAGCATTGACCATTCCTACGAGCAGTACTTC. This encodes CASSIDHSYEQYF.

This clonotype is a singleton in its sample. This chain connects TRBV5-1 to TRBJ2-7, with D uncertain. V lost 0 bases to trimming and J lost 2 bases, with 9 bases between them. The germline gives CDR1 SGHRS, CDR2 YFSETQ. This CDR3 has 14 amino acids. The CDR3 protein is CASSLESETYEQYF. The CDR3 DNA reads TGCGCCAGCAGCTTGGAATCCGAAACCTACGAGCAGTACTTC. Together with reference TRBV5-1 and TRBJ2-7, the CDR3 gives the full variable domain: KAGVTQTPRYLIKTRGQQVTLSCSPISGHRSVSWYQQTPGQGLQFLFEYFSETQRNKGNFPGRFSGRQFSNSRSEMNVSTLELGDSALYLCASSLESETYEQYFGPGTRLTVT.